These 26 T cell receptor beta chains originate from one sample sequenced in a study of blood T cell repertoires in COVID-19 (dated by TCRdb to 2019 to 2021). Libraries were made using the immunoSEQ multiplex PCR assay. The immuneACCESS repertoire file appears here via TCRdb, limited to in-frame rearrangements. These files lack a portion of the clones; in checked studies, under half of the deficit traces to unresolved V genes, and the cause of the others is not known. The sample table contains 100,000 to 150,000 clones; only one count was recorded for around 89% of them. The ten largest clonotypes hold approximately 8% of the sample. Sequenced: peripheral blood. The source is a man between 45 and 60 years old with acute or convalescent COVID-19.

The V and J genes are TRBV7-8 and TRBJ2-7; D uncertain. V lost 4 bases and J lost 2, with 15 bases in between. From germline, CDR1 is SGHVS and CDR2 FQNEAQ. CDR3 size: 15 residues. The CDR3 coding sequence is TGTGCCAGCAGCTCTCTCACAATCCCCCCCTACGAGCAGTACTTC. Encoded protein: CASSSLTIPPYEQYF.

The chain employs TRBV28 and TRBJ2-7, with TRBD1 matching 8 bases. CDR1 is MDHEN and CDR2 is SYDVKM in the germline V gene. Trimming cost V 6 bases and J 0 bases; bases outside gene matches: 10. This CDR3 has 16 residues. CDR3 in amino acids: CASRLLRDRSSYEQYF. In DNA, the CDR3 is TGTGCCAGCAGACTCCTACGGGACAGGAGCTCCTACGAGCAGTACTTC.

The chain couples TRBV4-3 to TRBJ2-6; TRBD2 matches at 8 bases. The germline CDR1 and CDR2 sequences are LGHNA and YSLEER. Trimming at V came to 1 base and at J to 0 bases, leaving 2 bases not matched to a gene. This CDR3 has 17 amino acids. CDR3 protein: CASSQGTSSSGANVLTF. CDR3 DNA: TGCGCCAGCAGCCAAGGGACTAGCTCCTCTGGGGCCAACGTCCTGACTTTC.

The chain uses TRBV6-6 and TRBJ2-7; 7 positions match TRBD2. V lost 5 bases to trimming and J lost 2 bases; unmatched junction nucleotides: 12. Germline-derived CDR1 and CDR2 are MNHNY and SVGAGI (reference sequence). The CDR3 totals 16 residues. CDR3 sequence reads: CASSKGAGATPYEQYF. CDR3 bases: TGTGCCAGCAGTAAAGGGGCGGGAGCTACCCCCTACGAGCAGTACTTC.

The chain combines TRBV19 with TRBJ1-4; 10 bases are a match to TRBD1. There are 16 residues in the CDR3. The germline V gene has CDR1 LNHDA and CDR2 SQIVND (reference sequence). The junction had 4 bases not matched to a gene; V was cut back by 2 bases and J by 4 bases. The CDR3 coding sequence is TGTGCCAGTAGTATACCGGGACAGGGGAATAATGAAAAACTGTTTTTT. Its translation: CASSIPGQGNNEKLFF. The full variable domain, completed using reference TRBV19 and TRBJ1-4, is DGGITQSPKYLFRKEGQNVTLSCEQNLNHDAMYWYRQDPGQGLRLIYYSQIVNDFQKGDIAEGYSVSREKKESFPLTVTSAQKNPTAFYLCASSIPGQGNNEKLFFGSGTQLSVL.

The V gene is TRBV30, the J gene TRBJ1-2; 12 positions match TRBD1. Trimming removed 3 bases from V and 2 bases from J; junction bases left unmatched: 10. Germline CDR1 and CDR2: GTSNPN and SVGIG (reference sequence). The CDR3 length is 17 residues. The CDR3 spells CAWRAGTGGARNYGYTF. The CDR3 DNA follows: TGTGCCTGGAGGGCCGGGACAGGGGGCGCAAGAAACTATGGCTACACCTTC.

About this clone: The germline gene is not matched at one end of the junction; a read error may be the cause. The chain has TRBV9 and TRBJ2-2; TRBD2 matches at 7 bases. The germline V gene encodes CDR1 SGDLS and CDR2 YYNGEE. This CDR3 has 13 residues. The CDR3 coding sequence is TGTGCCAGCAACGTAGGACTAGTGGGGGAGCTGTTTTTT. Amino acids: CASNVGLVGELFF.

The CDR3 spells CASSPSIGQGGYTF. Written as DNA, the CDR3 is TGTGCCAGCAGCCCCTCGATAGGACAGGGTGGCTACACCTTC. The chain links TRBV7-6 to TRBJ1-2; 8 nucleotides agree with TRBD1. Germline CDR1 and CDR2: SGHVS and FNYEAQ. CDR3 size: 14 residues. J lost 7 bases, V lost 5 bases, and 9 bases had no gene match.

The J gene is TRBJ2-6, the V gene TRBV30, with D maybe TRBD1 (6 bases). The V end was cut by 8 bases, the J end by 0 bases, with 11 bases between. Looked up from germline, CDR1 is GTSNPN and CDR2 is SVGIG (reference sequence). CDR3 size: 14 residues. CDR3 bases: TGTGCCCGGGAACAGGGCTCTGGGGCCAACGTCCTGACTTTC. It translates to CAREQGSGANVLTF.

V gene TRBV3-1 (or the pseudogene TRBV3-2) combines with J gene TRBJ2-3; 9 bases map to TRBD1. Germline assignment: CDR1 LGHDT and CDR2 YNNKEL (reference sequence). V was pared by 0 bases and J by 5 bases, with 6 bases of the junction left unmatched. The CDR3 spans 16 residues. CDR3 loop: CASSQDRGTGIDTQYF. The CDR3 DNA sequence: TGTGCCAGCAGCCAAGATAGGGGGACAGGGATAGATACGCAGTATTTT.

The chain uses TRBV19 and TRBJ2-7; 7 bases are shared with TRBD2. The CDR3 spans 15 residues. Trimming at V came to 4 bases and at J to 3 bases, leaving 9 bases not matched to a gene. Germline V gene data show CDR1 as LNHDA and CDR2 as SQIVND (reference sequence). This CDR3 is CASSNGWGGGYEQYF. The DNA of the CDR3 is TGTGCCAGTAGTAATGGCTGGGGGGGAGGCTACGAGCAGTACTTC. The full variable domain, completed using reference TRBV19 and TRBJ2-7, is DGGITQSPKYLFRKEGQNVTLSCEQNLNHDAMYWYRQDPGQGLRLIYYSQIVNDFQKGDIAEGYSVSREKKESFPLTVTSAQKNPTAFYLCASSNGWGGGYEQYFGPGTRLTVT.

The chain carries TRBV30 and TRBJ1-2; TRBD1 matches 8 bases. This CDR3 contains 15 residues. Germline values: CDR1 GTSNPN, CDR2 SVGIG (reference sequence). V shed 2 bases and J 7 bases; nucleotides not matched to a gene: 12. This CDR3 reads CAWSPPDRVEPGYTF. Here the CDR3 DNA reads TGTGCCTGGAGTCCCCCGGACAGGGTTGAACCTGGCTACACCTTC.

V and J are TRBV3-1 (or the pseudogene TRBV3-2) and TRBJ2-1; unclear D gene. The CDR3 totals 15 residues. V lost 0 bases, J lost 6 bases, and 12 bases lay in between. The germline gives CDR1 LGHDT, CDR2 YNNKEL (reference sequence). As DNA, the CDR3 is TGTGCCAGCAGCCAAGATCCCTTTCAACTCAATGAGCAGTTCTTC. Protein product: CASSQDPFQLNEQFF.

This chain connects TRBV6-5 to TRBJ1-2, with 7 bases identical to TRBD1. Germline V gives CDR1 MNHEY, CDR2 SVGAGI. The trim removed 8 bases at V and 4 bases at J, leaving 7 bases unmatched. This CDR3 is built from 13 residues. CDR3 nucleotide sequence: TGTGCCAGCGCGTTACCAGGGGGCTATGGCTACACCTTC. It codes for CASALPGGYGYTF.

This clone was recorded a few times. The rearrangement links TRBV4-1 to TRBJ2-7; D is undetermined. CDR1 and CDR2 (germline): MGHRA, YSYEKL. V was trimmed by 2 bases and J by 6 bases, leaving 8 bases between them. The CDR3 has 12 residues. Here the CDR3 reads CASSQFSFEQYF. CDR3 DNA: TGCGCCAGCAGCCAATTCTCTTTCGAGCAGTACTTC.

The V and J genes are TRBV4-1 and TRBJ1-5, with TRBD1 identical over 9 bases. Looked up from germline, CDR1 is MGHRA and CDR2 is YSYEKL. Trimming took 4 bases from V and 15 from J; bases not matched to a gene: 19. The CDR3 loop spans 16 amino acids. CDR3 region: CASSLAPPGTGYATHF. CDR3 in DNA: TGCGCCAGCAGCCTAGCACCGCCCGGGACAGGGTACGCGACGCATTTT.

V is TRBV25-1 and J is TRBJ1-1, with D hard to call. The CDR3 is 14 amino acids. The V and J ends lost 3 bases and 1 base respectively, with 9 bases between them. Germline V gene lookup returns CDR1 MGHDK and CDR2 SYGVNS. CDR3 loop: CASSDHVRNTEAFF. The CDR3 nucleotides are TGTGCCAGCAGTGATCACGTGCGGAACACTGAAGCTTTCTTT.

The V gene is TRBV7-9, the J gene TRBJ1-2, with 10 positions matching TRBD1. Germline values: CDR1 SEHNR, CDR2 FQNEAQ (reference sequence). J gave up 8 bases and V 7 bases, and 7 bases lay outside the gene matches. CDR3 size: 13 residues. CDR3: CASTRDRGEGYTF. The CDR3 region has the DNA TGTGCCAGCACCAGGGACAGGGGTGAAGGCTACACCTTC.

The gene calls are TRBV3-1 (or the pseudogene TRBV3-2) and TRBJ2-2; D unresolved. The CDR3 extends over 16 amino acids. Trimming removed 4 bases at V and 3 bases at J, with 15 bases between. Germline V gives CDR1 LGHDT, CDR2 YNNKEL (reference sequence). The CDR3 protein is CASSPPSFYYTGELFF. The CDR3 nucleotides read TGTGCCAGCAGCCCGCCTTCTTTCTACTACACCGGGGAGCTGTTTTTT.

The V call is TRBV30, the J call TRBJ1-5; 7 bases agree with TRBD1. The V segment lost 5 bases and the J segment 0 bases; nucleotides outside the gene matches: 4. CDR1 and CDR2 (germline): GTSNPN, SVGIG (reference sequence). This CDR3 region has 14 residues. The CDR3 DNA reads TGTGCCTGGGGGGGACAGTATAGCAATCAGCCCCAGCATTTT. It specifies CAWGGQYSNQPQHF.

The genes are TRBV15 and TRBJ2-3; possible D gene TRBD2, 6 bases. The CDR3 contains 18 residues. V shed 4 bases and J shed 0 bases, with 20 bases lying between them. Germline V lookup: CDR1 LNHNV, CDR2 YYDKDF (reference sequence). The CDR3 spells CATSTRRGAGSSTDTQYF. The CDR3 coding sequence is TGTGCCACCAGCACCCGTCGTGGAGCGGGTAGTAGCACAGATACGCAGTATTTT.

This clone was seen more than once but under ten times. This sequence joins TRBV6-1 and TRBJ1-1; TRBD1 aligns across 10 bases. The ends lost 1 base at V and 6 bases at J; junction bases unmatched: 5. Germline V CDR1 and CDR2: MNHNS, SASEGT. The CDR3 contains 15 residues. In DNA form, the CDR3 reads TGTGCCAGCAGTGAAGTGGGACAGGGGACATCTGAAGCTTTCTTT. It translates to CASSEVGQGTSEAFF.

This clone was detected once. The genes are TRBV6-6 and TRBJ2-2; possibly TRBD2 for D (5 bases). Deletions cut 4 bases from V and 3 bases from J, with 9 bases between. In germline, CDR1 is MNHNY, CDR2 SVGAGI (reference sequence). The CDR3 contains 14 residues. For the CDR3, the DNA is TGTGCCAGCAGTTCGGACTTTTACACCGGGGAGCTGTTTTTT. It translates to CASSSDFYTGELFF.

This clone turned up a few times. The chain is built from TRBV29-1 and TRBJ2-2; TRBD2 aligns across 14 bases. Germline loops: CDR1 SQVTM, CDR2 ANQGSEA. J lost 4 bases, V lost 4 bases, and 8 bases had no gene match. The CDR3 consists of 17 residues. The CDR3 DNA is TGCAGCGTTGTGGGGACTAGCGGGAGTCCCGGCACCGGGGAGCTGTTTTTT. Residues: CSVVGTSGSPGTGELFF.

The sample holds one count of this clone. The chain has TRBV24-1 and TRBJ1-1, with 8 positions matching TRBD1. There are 15 residues in the CDR3. The V and J ends lost 4 bases and 2 bases, in that order; junction bases with no gene match: 5. Germline V gene sequence: CDR1 KGHDR, CDR2 SFDVKD. The CDR3 reads CATSDTGGGNTEAFF. The CDR3 nucleotides are TGTGCCACCAGTGACACAGGGGGTGGAAACACTGAAGCTTTCTTT.

The V and J genes are TRBV3-1 (or the pseudogene TRBV3-2) and TRBJ1-5; possible D gene TRBD1, 6 bases. CDR1 is LGHDT, CDR2 YNNKEL, per germline (reference sequence). CDR3 length equals 13 residues. The germline V and J ends were trimmed by 5 bases and 7 bases, with 12 bases remaining between them. CDR3 coding DNA: TGTGCCAGCAGCGAGCAGGGGAAGCAGCCCCAGCATTTT. Residues: CASSEQGKQPQHF.